This entry lists 31 T cell receptor beta chains sequenced from one sample in a study of T cells after yellow fever vaccination. TCRdb used MiXCR to reprocess the 5' RACE reads, holding one entry per CDR3 protein. The repertoire has 620,000 or so distinct CDR3 sequences, about 17% of them found once; the top ten carry about 18%. The specimen comprised PBMCs, sampled 5 days after the first yellow fever vaccination. Every receptor here comes from a man aged 18 to 30 who received the YFV17D yellow fever vaccine.

The J gene is TRBJ1-4, the V gene TRBV18; D unclear. The CDR3 is 15 residues long. Trimming took off 3 bases at V and 4 bases at J, with 12 bases between the two ends. The germline CDR1 and CDR2 sequences are KGHSH and LQKENI. CDR3 sequence (DNA): TGTGCCAGCTCACCCACTGCGAACCTTAATGAAAAACTGTTTTTT. Translating gives CASSPTANLNEKLFF.

This clonotype was observed a few times. J is TRBJ1-2 and V is TRBV4-1; D uncertain. CDR1 and CDR2 (germline): MGHRA, YSYEKL. Trimming took off 4 bases at V and 0 bases at J, with 30 bases between the two ends. This CDR3 contains 21 residues. In DNA, the CDR3 is TGCGCCAGCAGCCGAGTGCGGGGAGGACCACCGGCAACGCTAGCTAACTATGGCTACACCTTC. Protein product: CASSRVRGGPPATLANYGYTF.

This clonotype has more than one count but fewer than ten. J is TRBJ2-1 and V is TRBV6-4; tentatively, D is TRBD1 (6 bases). Trimming pared 5 bases from V and 5 bases from J, leaving 16 bases between. Germline CDR1 is MRHNA and CDR2 is SNTAGT. CDR3 length equals 15 residues. The chain's CDR3 is CASSTQGLGDNEQFF. In nucleotides, the CDR3 is TGTGCCAGCAGTACGCAGGGGTTGGGGGACAATGAGCAGTTCTTC.

Only a few counts were recorded for this clonotype. V gene TRBV19 combines with J gene TRBJ2-2; weak D call: TRBD1 (6 bases). Germline V gene lookup returns CDR1 LNHDA and CDR2 SQIVND (reference sequence). V lost 6 bases and J 0 bases, leaving 11 bases between the germline ends. This CDR3 is built from 15 residues. CDR3 sequence: CASRWGHANTGELFF. In DNA, the CDR3 is TGTGCCAGTAGATGGGGACACGCGAACACCGGGGAGCTGTTTTTT.

There are a few counts of this clonotype. The genes are TRBV7-3 and TRBJ2-1; 9 bases agree with TRBD2. The germline V gene has CDR1 SGHTA and CDR2 FQGTGA. The CDR3 spans 14 residues. The ends lost 4 bases at V and 7 bases at J; junction bases unmatched: 5. The CDR3 DNA is TGTGCCAGCAGCTCTGGGCGGGGGGGGAATGAGCAGTTCTTC. It specifies CASSSGRGGNEQFF.

The chain links TRBV4-2 to TRBJ2-6; D is tentatively TRBD1 or TRBD2 (5 bases each). Trimming removed 4 bases at V and 2 bases at J, with 24 bases between. The CDR3 is 20 amino acids. Germline CDR1 is LGHNA and CDR2 is YNFKEQ. CDR3 sequence reads: CASSLTVGDDLWAGANVLTF. CDR3 DNA: TGTGCCAGCAGCCTGACGGTCGGGGACGACCTTTGGGCTGGGGCCAACGTCCTGACTTTC.

There are a few counts of this clonotype. The chain combines TRBV27 with TRBJ2-3; D could derive from TRBD1 or TRBD2 (5 bases each). Between the trimmed V and J ends, which lost 6 bases and 2 bases, there was a span of 6 bases. This CDR3 spans 12 amino acids. Per the germline V gene, CDR1 is MNHEY and CDR2 is SMNVEV (reference sequence). In nucleotides, the CDR3 is TGTGCCAGCAGGGGGGTCACAGATACGCAGTATTTT. It yields the protein CASRGVTDTQYF.

This clonotype was detected only a few times. The V gene is TRBV10-3, the J gene TRBJ1-4; no reliable D call. Per germline, CDR1 ENHRY and CDR2 SYGVKD. Trimming removed 11 bases from V and 6 bases from J, with 13 bases in between. The CDR3 consists of 12 residues. CDR3 residues: CAVGISDEKLFF. The CDR3 DNA reads TGTGCCGTCGGAATTTCCGATGAAAAACTGTTTTTT.

Many counts were recorded for this clonotype. The V call is TRBV7-2, the J call TRBJ1-2; TRBD1 aligns across 9 bases. Unmatched junction bases numbered 6, after V lost 5 bases and J lost 8 bases. Germline V gives CDR1 SGHTA, CDR2 FQGNSA. CDR3 size: 13 residues. The chain's CDR3 is CASSRGQGQGYTF. In nucleotides, the CDR3 is TGTGCCAGCAGCCGGGGACAGGGTCAGGGCTACACCTTC.

This clonotype was observed at least ten times. This chain links TRBV5-1 with TRBJ1-4; maybe TRBD1 (5 bases). The germline V gene has CDR1 SGHRS and CDR2 YFSETQ. V lost 4 bases and J 4 bases, leaving 8 bases between the germline ends. There are 13 residues in the CDR3. The CDR3 DNA follows: TGCGCCAGCAGCCGGGACGTTAATGAAAAACTGTTTTTT. This sequence encodes CASSRDVNEKLFF.

This clonotype was picked up a small number of times. V and J are TRBV5-1 and TRBJ2-7; 7 nucleotides line up with TRBD1. Per germline, CDR1 SGHRS and CDR2 YFSETQ. CDR3 size: 13 residues. V was pared by 5 bases and J by 0 bases, with 2 bases of the junction left unmatched. The CDR3 protein is CASRQGSSYEQYF. The CDR3 nucleotides read TGCGCCAGCAGACAGGGGAGCTCCTACGAGCAGTACTTC.

This clonotype turned up a few times. This chain joins TRBV11-2 and TRBJ2-1; D remains ambiguous. The CDR3 is made up of 16 amino acids. V shed 4 bases and J shed 7 bases, with 20 bases lying between them. The V gene's germline CDR1 is SGHAT and CDR2 FQNNGV. The CDR3 is CASSSPTRQDLNEQFF. Written as DNA, the CDR3 is TGTGCCAGCAGCTCCCCTACTCGGCAGGATCTAAATGAGCAGTTCTTC. Full variable domain (remainder filled in from reference TRBV11-2 and TRBJ2-1): EAGVAQSPRYKIIEKRQSVAFWCNPISGHATLYWYQQILGQGPKLLIQFQNNGVVDDSQLPKDRFSAERLKGVDSTLKIQPAKLEDSAVYLCASSSPTRQDLNEQFFGPGTRLTVL.

In this sample, this clonotype turned up a few times. This chain links TRBV12-3 or TRBV12-4 with TRBJ2-6; D ambiguous. The V end was cut by 6 bases, the J end by 2 bases, with 11 bases between. The CDR3 sequence is 15 residues long. The CDR3 loop is CASSFGPTGANVLTF. The CDR3 nucleotides read TGTGCCAGCAGCTTTGGGCCCACTGGGGCCAACGTCCTGACTTTC.

This clonotype was counted a few times. The chain employs TRBV5-1 and TRBJ1-1; TRBD1 might be the D (6 bases). CDR3 length: 16 amino acids. The germline V gene has CDR1 SGHRS and CDR2 YFSETQ. The V gene lost 0 bases and the J gene lost 1 base, with 13 bases spanning the gap. CDR3 in DNA: TGCGCCAGCAGCTTGGCCGTGGGGGCGCGGAACACTGAAGCTTTCTTT. This codes for CASSLAVGARNTEAFF.

This chain links TRBV7-9 with TRBJ1-6; D is undetermined. This CDR3 comprises 15 residues. Germline V gene lookup returns CDR1 SEHNR and CDR2 FQNEAQ (reference sequence). Trimming shortened V by 1 base and J by 2 bases, and 6 bases separated the two germline ends. CDR3: CASSLVNPYNSPLHF. CDR3 sequence (DNA): TGTGCCAGCAGCTTAGTTAACCCCTATAATTCACCCCTCCACTTT.

V usage is TRBV4-1 and J usage is TRBJ2-6; 11 nucleotides match TRBD1. The CDR3 runs 17 residues. The J segment lost 4 bases and the V segment lost 1 base, leaving 3 bases of the junction unmatched. From germline, CDR1 is MGHRA and CDR2 YSYEKL. The CDR3 DNA reads as TGCGCCAGCAGCCAAGGGACAGGGGGCTACGGGGCCAACGTCCTGACTTTC. As protein: CASSQGTGGYGANVLTF.

The chain employs TRBV5-1 and TRBJ2-7, with TRBD2 as a possible D gene (6 bases). The V and J ends lost 6 bases and 1 base respectively, with 14 bases between them. The germline CDR1 and CDR2 sequences are SGHRS and YFSETQ. The CDR3 runs to 14 residues. CDR3 amino acids: CASTDTGTSYEQYF. As DNA, the CDR3 is TGCGCCAGCACAGATACGGGGACTTCCTACGAGCAGTACTTC.

This chain joins TRBV18 and TRBJ2-2, with 7 positions matching TRBD1. CDR1 is KGHSH, CDR2 LQKENI, per germline. The J segment lost 3 bases and the V segment lost 1 base, leaving 2 bases of the junction unmatched. CDR3 length: 15 residues. DNA for the CDR3: TGTGCCAGCTCACCACGGGACAGCGACACCGGGGAGCTGTTTTTT. It translates to CASSPRDSDTGELFF.

This clonotype was recorded a few times. The V gene is TRBV9, the J gene TRBJ2-3, with no clear D. CDR1 SGDLS and CDR2 YYNGEE come from the germline V gene. This CDR3 has 16 amino acids. The V end was cut by 0 bases, the J end by 0 bases, with 11 bases between. This chain's CDR3 is CASSVATSPSTDTQYF. CDR3 DNA sequence: TGTGCCAGCAGCGTAGCTACCAGCCCTAGCACAGATACGCAGTATTTT. The variable domain in full, completed from reference TRBV9 and TRBJ2-3, reads DSGVTQTPKHLITATGQRVTLRCSPRSGDLSVYWYQQSLDQGLQFLIQYYNGEERAKGNILERFSAQQFPDLHSELNLSSLELGDSALYFCASSVATSPSTDTQYFGPGTRLTVL.

V usage is TRBV7-3 and J usage is TRBJ1-1; no reliable D call. The CDR3 is 15 residues long. V was cut by 2 bases and J by 1 base, with 11 bases left in between. Germline-derived CDR1 and CDR2 are SGHTA and FQGTGA. DNA for the CDR3: TGTGCCAGCAGCTTATACGGAATAGAGAACACTGAAGCTTTCTTT. Its translation is CASSLYGIENTEAFF.

This clonotype was observed a handful of times. The chain uses TRBV6-2 or TRBV6-3 and TRBJ2-7, with unresolved D. This CDR3 region has 16 residues. The ends were cut back, 1 base at V and 4 bases at J, with 17 bases in the middle. Germline CDR1 reads MNHEY; CDR2 reads SVGEGT. In DNA form, the CDR3 reads TGTGCCAGCAGTTACTTCTGGCAGCCTGAACGGTACGAGCAGTACTTC. Its translation: CASSYFWQPERYEQYF.

The chain recombines TRBV27 with TRBJ2-3; D may correspond to TRBD1 or TRBD2 (6 bases each). The V end lost 5 bases, the J end lost 4 bases, and 22 bases lay between the germline ends. The V gene's germline CDR1 is MNHEY and CDR2 SMNVEV (reference sequence). This CDR3 is 17 amino acids long. The CDR3 nucleotides read TGTGCCAGCAGTAGCGGCGCGGCTAAGGGGGGTGCAGATACGCAGTATTTT. This encodes CASSSGAAKGGADTQYF.

The genes are TRBV5-4 and TRBJ2-7; D is perhaps TRBD1 or TRBD2 (5 bases each). Trimming removed 6 bases at V and 9 bases at J, with 19 bases between. Looked up from germline, CDR1 is SGHNT and CDR2 is YYREEE (reference sequence). This CDR3 region has 13 residues. Written as DNA, the CDR3 is TGTGCCAGCAAGCGGCAGGGAGAAGGATGGCAGTACGTC. Translating it yields CASKRQGEGWQYV.

This clonotype has at least ten counts. The gene calls are TRBV7-9 and TRBJ2-7; TRBD1 is a possible D gene (5 bases). Germline V gene data show CDR1 as SEHNR and CDR2 as FQNEAQ (reference sequence). The CDR3 is made up of 13 amino acids. V was cut by 4 bases and J by 2 bases, with 9 bases left in between. The CDR3 is CASSSTGTYEQYF. CDR3 coding DNA: TGTGCCAGCAGCTCTACAGGTACCTACGAGCAGTACTTC.

This clonotype was counted a few times. The chain is built from TRBV10-3 and TRBJ1-5, with TRBD1 matching 9 bases. Germline lookup yields CDR1 ENHRY and CDR2 SYGVKD. The trim removed 5 bases at V and 5 bases at J, leaving 7 bases unmatched. This CDR3 has 15 amino acids. The CDR3 sequence is CAISTGTGTDQPQHF. The DNA for the CDR3 is TGTGCCATCAGTACCGGGACAGGGACGGATCAGCCCCAGCATTTT.

V usage is TRBV7-4 and J usage is TRBJ1-1; TRBD1 might be the D (5 bases). With 5 bases removed from V and 3 bases from J, the gap between germline ends came to 22 bases. The CDR3 covers 17 residues. Germline V gives CDR1 SGHVT, CDR2 SQSDAQ. CDR3 amino acids: CASSPVRQRDSDTEAFF. DNA for the CDR3: TGTGCCAGCAGCCCCGTCCGACAGCGCGACTCGGACACTGAAGCTTTCTTT. The complete variable domain, with remaining parts taken from reference TRBV7-4 and TRBJ1-1, reads GAGVSQSPRYKVAKRGRDVALRCDSISGHVTLYWYRQTLGQGSEVLTYSQSDAQRDKSGRPSGRFSAERPERSVSTLKIQRTEQGDSAVYLCASSPVRQRDSDTEAFFGQGTRLTVV.

This clonotype was counted only a few times. For the CDR3, the DNA is TGTGCCAGCAGCTTGAATCAGGGGATTGGGTACGAGCAGTACTTC. This encodes CASSLNQGIGYEQYF. This chain links TRBV7-6 with TRBJ2-7; D is possibly TRBD1 (6 bases). V was clipped by 3 bases and J by 4 bases, with 16 bases between them. The length of the CDR3 is 15 residues. The V gene's germline CDR1 is SGHVS and CDR2 FNYEAQ.

As DNA, the CDR3 is TGTGCCAGCAGCACGCCTAGTCATCCGAACACCGGGGAGCTGTTTTTT. This codes for CASSTPSHPNTGELFF. V gene TRBV7-9 combines with J gene TRBJ2-2; D unclear. V lost 5 bases and J 0 bases, leaving 13 bases between the germline ends. Per the germline V gene, CDR1 is SEHNR and CDR2 is FQNEAQ (reference sequence). The CDR3 is 16 amino acids. Full variable domain (missing parts from reference TRBV7-9 and TRBJ2-2): DTGVSQNPRHKITKRGQNVTFRCDPISEHNRLYWYRQTLGQGPEFLTYFQNEAQLEKSRLLSDRFSAERPKGSFSTLEIQRTEQGDSAMYLCASSTPSHPNTGELFFGEGSRLTVL.

This chain links TRBV7-2 with TRBJ1-1; D remains ambiguous. This CDR3 region has 13 residues. V lost 0 bases, J lost 10 bases, and 12 bases lay in between. Germline values: CDR1 SGHTA, CDR2 FQGNSA. In DNA form, the CDR3 reads TGTGCCAGCAGCTTAGCGCGTACAGAGCTAGCTTTCTTT. It is translated as CASSLARTELAFF.

V is TRBV11-2 and J is TRBJ2-1, with D possibly being TRBD2 (6 bases). The germline CDR1 and CDR2 sequences are SGHAT and FQNNGV. CDR3 size: 17 residues. Trimming pared 6 bases from V and 1 base from J, leaving 19 bases between. The chain's CDR3 is CASRGLSGGRSYNEQFF. In nucleotides, the CDR3 is TGTGCCAGCAGGGGACTCAGTGGCGGTAGGTCCTACAATGAGCAGTTCTTC.

This clonotype was seen repeatedly, ten times or more. The V gene is TRBV7-9, the J gene TRBJ1-5, with a tentative D call TRBD1 (5 bases). The CDR3 covers 13 residues. Looked up from germline, CDR1 is SEHNR and CDR2 is FQNEAQ (reference sequence). Trimming cost V 0 bases and J 5 bases, with 5 bases left between them. The CDR3 loop is CASSLAGDQPQHF. The CDR3 DNA sequence: TGTGCCAGCAGCTTAGCAGGGGATCAGCCCCAGCATTTT.